The entry below gives a single T cell receptor beta chain sequence along with its context. Its target antigen remains unknown. Base qualities are missing; no much larger clone stands one base away. Via the germline V gene, CDR1 is SGDLS and CDR2 YYNGEE. The CDR3 has 15 amino acids, counting the end cysteine and phenylalanine. CDR3 DNA is the only sequence kept; it has 45 bases, read in frame from the first base. V is cut back by 4 bases and J by 7 bases, with 6 bases in the junction unmatched. The CDR3 regions of human TCRbeta chains were analyzed by immunosequencing. In the source study's methods: Repertoire TCRs were matched against a reference library of SARS-CoV-2-specific TCRs generated with the MIRA antigen-specificity platform. Breadth meant the fraction of unique TCRs that were SARS-CoV-2-associated, whereas depth meant the fraction of total T cells that were SARS-CoV-2-associated. Using the MIRA data, each spike-specific TCR was assigned both to the spike region to which the TCR was reactive and to a CD4 or CD8 class. Log10-transformed breadth and depth values were compared by one-way ANOVA with Sidak's multiple comparisons tests. Not all clones reach the TCRdb copy of this immuneACCESS table, which keeps in-frame sequences only. Checked studies attribute under half of the gap to unresolved V genes and leave the rest unexplained. V and J calls and clone size follow that table, whereas D and trimming were derived from the DNA. The sample data list 150,000 to 200,000 clones, and almost 95% of these were observed just once. 9.2% of the sample lies in the top ten.

This specimen comes from a study of T cell responses to AZD1222 COVID-19 vaccine (dated by TCRdb to 2020 to 2023). Some background on the complete study: AZD1222 recipients whose second dose came at about 4 weeks and those whose second dose came at about 12 weeks were combined into one group, since spike-specific TCR depth and breadth did not differ between the two schedules. TCR sequencing was performed for fewer than 250 trial participants, of whom roughly 200 were given two doses of AZD1222 and around 25 were given two doses of MenACWY control vaccine. Trial participants were enrolled by age into subgroups of 18-55, 56-69 and 70-plus years, and around 140, 26 and 57 TCR-sequenced participants, respectively, were included in these subgroups. The paper's findings and limits, for the study overall: Nearly half of unique spike-specific TCRs reportedly recognized epitopes outside regions mutated in the B.1.351 and B.1.1.7 variants. Participants were mostly white British, with more females than males. The authors suggested clonal diversity may have been underestimated. Conclusions about previously exposed vaccinees were limited because only six or seven AZD1222 recipients were SARS-CoV-2 seropositive at baseline. CD4 TCRs associated with the vaccine covered the entire spike protein, and the dominant responses were in regions 160-218 and 743-854. In the small 56-69-year group, the increase in depth fell short of significance, most likely because of low power. A significant rise in spike-specific TCR breadth and depth was observed after two AZD1222 doses relative to day 0 and relative to MenACWY recipients. Because no day 14 peak-response samples were available, the repertoires could be characterized only after the peak T cell response.

The intended sense of this specimen's time point label: baseline before first vaccination. The vaccinee samples were drawn from two UK trials, COV001 and COV002, one of which was a single-blind randomized controlled phase 2/3 trial testing AZD1222 (ChAdOx1 nCoV-19) in healthy adults. For TCRbeta chain sequencing, PBMC samples from trial participants were taken at day 0 and at day 28 after the second dose. Rearrangement joined TRBV9 to TRBJ2-1; 12 bases in between match TRBD2. Specimen: peripheral blood, collected on day 0 of AZD1222 vaccination. The sequence derives from an adult in good health. This receptor has the CDR3 CASSRLAGDINEQFF. The base sequence is TGTGCCAGCAGCCGACTAGCGGGAGATATAAATGAGCAGTTCTTC. The full variable domain, with segments outside the CDR3 supplied by the reference TRBV9 and TRBJ2-1 proteins, appears as DSGVTQTPKHLITATGQRVTLRCSPRSGDLSVYWYQQSLDQGLQFLIQYYNGEERAKGNILERFSAQQFPDLHSELNLSSLELGDSALYFCASSRLAGDINEQFFGPGTRLTVL.